This is a list of T cell receptor beta chains from one sample in a study of T cell repertoires in cytomegalovirus infection. Antigens of these TCRs are unknown. TCRdb re-called the reads through MiXCR, storing one row per CDR3 protein. The repertoire holds some 270,000 distinct CDR3 sequences, with 22% as singletons. The sequencing used cultured PBMCs, collected from culture after CMV antigen stimulation. The receptors were gathered from a human donor in good health (CMV status not recorded). Some clones in this sample may be carry-over from other donors' samples. The CDR3 runs from the conserved cysteine through the conserved F or W. Fields, in order: J gene, D gene, V gene, clone size, CDR3 DNA, CDR3 protein. The D gene is left open where the match is weak. The size field is filled for only some rows; it gives once, few, many or a size class.

>TRBJ1-1|NA|TRBV4-1|NA
TGTGCCAGCAGCCAAGATGGTTCTGGGGGAACTGAAGCTTTCTTT
CASSQDGSGGTEAFF
>TRBJ1-3|NA|TRBV7-2|NA
TGTGCCACCGCCCAGGGACCTGGAAACACCATATATTTT
CATAQGPGNTIYF
>TRBJ1-5|NA|TRBV19|NA
TGTGCCAGTAGTATCTCCGGGGTACGGAATCAGCCCCAGCATTTT
CASSISGVRNQPQHF
>TRBJ1-2|NA|TRBV18|NA
TGTGCCAGCTCAACAAATCCCGACTCCTATGGCTACACCTTC
CASSTNPDSYGYTF
>TRBJ1-4|NA|TRBV7-9|many
TGTGCCAGCAGCTTTGGGGGATCCAATGAAAAACTGTTTTTT
CASSFGGSNEKLFF
>TRBJ2-1|NA|TRBV7-2|NA
TGTGCCAGCAGCCCACGACTTTACAATGAGCAGTTCTTC
CASSPRLYNEQFF
>TRBJ2-5|TRBD2|TRBV7-9|NA
TGTGCCAGCAGCTCGACTAGCGGGAGGGCCCGGGAGACCCAGTACTTC
CASSSTSGRARETQYF
>TRBJ1-1|TRBD1|TRBV12-3/TRBV12-4|NA
TGTGCCAGCAGAAAGGACAGGGCTGACACTGAAGCTTTCTTT
CASRKDRADTEAFF
>TRBJ2-3|TRBD2|TRBV7-8|many
TGTGCCAGCAGCTTAGGACTAGCGGGAGACACAGATACGCAGTATTTT
CASSLGLAGDTDTQYF
>TRBJ1-4|NA|TRBV20-1|NA
TGCAGTGCTAGGTCCAGGGGCGAAGAAAAACTGTTTTTT
CSARSRGEEKLFF
>TRBJ2-2|NA|TRBV19|NA
TGTGCCAGTTCAGGGCCCGGGGAGCTGTTTTTT
CASSGPGELFF
>TRBJ2-3|TRBD2|TRBV25-1|few
TGTGCCAGCAGTGAATCTAGCGGGAGTGCAGATACGCAGTATTTT
CASSESSGSADTQYF
>TRBJ2-1|NA|TRBV7-9|few
TGTGCCAGCATCCCAACCCGGCGCTCCTACAATGAGCAGTTCTTC
CASIPTRRSYNEQFF
>TRBJ2-5|TRBD1|TRBV12-3/TRBV12-4|NA
TGTGCCAGCAGCCAGGGGGACAGGGTAGAGACCCAGTACTTC
CASSQGDRVETQYF
>TRBJ2-3|TRBD2|TRBV7-2|many
TGTGCCAGCAGCTTGGCCTCCGGGACTAGCGTCCTGCAAGATACGCAGTATTTT
CASSLASGTSVLQDTQYF
>TRBJ2-1|TRBD2|TRBV7-2|many
TGTGCCAGCAGCCCGATAGCGGGAGAACCCTACAATGAGCAGTTCTTC
CASSPIAGEPYNEQFF
>TRBJ1-1|NA|TRBV6-1|few
TGTGCCAGCAGTGTTACAGGGATACCGAACACTGAAGCTTTCTTT
CASSVTGIPNTEAFF
>TRBJ2-7|TRBD2|TRBV12-3/TRBV12-4|few
TGTGCCAGCAGCTCACTAGCGGGAGTTGCCTACGAGCAGTACTTC
CASSSLAGVAYEQYF
>TRBJ1-5|NA|TRBV19|NA
TGTGCCAGTAGTATTTTACTTGGGCTCGGAGGTAATCAGCCCCAGCATTTT
CASSILLGLGGNQPQHF
>TRBJ2-5|NA|TRBV7-2|NA
TGTGCCGTTGGCGGGTATTCATCAGAGACCCAGTACTTC
CAVGGYSSETQYF
>TRBJ2-7|TRBD2|TRBV6-6|few
TGTGCCAGCAGTTACTCGAGACGCGGGAGGGCCCCATACGAGCAGTACTTC
CASSYSRRGRAPYEQYF
>TRBJ1-1|TRBD1|TRBV4-1|NA
TGCGCCAGCAGCCGCCTGGGACAGTCGAACACTGAAGCTTTCTTT
CASSRLGQSNTEAFF
>TRBJ1-5|NA|TRBV12-3/TRBV12-4|NA
TGTGCCAGCAGCGATTCGACTGGAAGGGGCAATCAGCCCCAGCATTTT
CASSDSTGRGNQPQHF
>TRBJ1-2|NA|TRBV28|many
TGTGCCAGCAGTTCGTCAGCAGCTAACTATGGCTACACCTTC
CASSSSAANYGYTF
>TRBJ2-1|TRBD2|TRBV19|NA
TGTGCCAGTAGTATTCCTCTAGCGGGAGATCGCAATGAGCAGTTCTTC
CASSIPLAGDRNEQFF
>TRBJ2-7|TRBD1|TRBV15|NA
TGTGCCACCAGCACCAGACCGGGACAGGACTACGAGCAGTACTTC
CATSTRPGQDYEQYF
>TRBJ2-3|TRBD2|TRBV28|few
TGTGCCAGCAGATTTAGCGGGCCCCGCACAGATACGCAGTATTTT
CASRFSGPRTDTQYF
>TRBJ2-5|TRBD2|TRBV5-4|few
TGTGCCAGCAGCTTGGACCCCGGGACTAGTTTCGGCGGGACCCAGTACTTC
CASSLDPGTSFGGTQYF
>TRBJ1-1|NA|TRBV20-1|NA
TGCAGTGCCCGAGGAATAACTGAAGCTTTCTTT
CSARGITEAFF
>TRBJ1-5|TRBD1|TRBV6-5|few
TGTGCCAGCAGTTACTCCGGGACAGGGAGAGGATATCGCAATCAGCCCCAGCATTTT
CASSYSGTGRGYRNQPQHF
>TRBJ1-5|TRBD1|TRBV7-8|few
TGTGCCAGCAGCTTAGAGGGACAGTTCCTTAGCAATCAGCCCCAGCATTTT
CASSLEGQFLSNQPQHF
>TRBJ2-1|NA|TRBV6-6|few
TGTGCCAGCAGTTACCCGATGATATGGATGGCCACGGACTCCTACAATGAGCAGTTCTTC
CASSYPMIWMATDSYNEQFF
>TRBJ2-1|TRBD1|TRBV19|NA
TGTGCCAGTAGTAGCCATGGGACAGTCAATGAGCAGTTCTTC
CASSSHGTVNEQFF
>TRBJ1-5|NA|TRBV9|NA
TGTGCCAGCAGCTCTGGACGGGCCCACGGGCCCCAGCATTTT
CASSSGRAHGPQHF
>TRBJ2-2|NA|TRBV7-2|many
TGTGCCAGCAGCTTAGACGGCGGGGAGCTGTTTTTT
CASSLDGGELFF
>TRBJ2-1|NA|TRBV7-9|few
TGTGCCAGCAGCTTAGGGGTACGCGGGTCCTCACAGAGCTCCTACAATGAGCAGTTCTTC
CASSLGVRGSSQSSYNEQFF
>TRBJ1-5|NA|TRBV5-4|NA
TGTGCCAGCAGCACTGACTTGCATCAGCCCCAGCATTTT
CASSTDLHQPQHF
>TRBJ2-1|NA|TRBV7-2|many
TGTGCCAGCAGCTCCTCGAGTAGCGGCCGCTCCTACAATGAGCAGTTCTTC
CASSSSSSGRSYNEQFF
>TRBJ2-3|NA|TRBV7-2|many
TGTGCCAGCACCCTAATTCCAGGGACGCAGTATTTT
CASTLIPGTQYF
>TRBJ2-3|NA|TRBV6-6|few
TGTGCCAGCAGCCAGCGGGTACTTGGGGGGGATACGCAGTATTTT
CASSQRVLGGDTQYF
>TRBJ1-1|NA|TRBV7-2|many
TGTGCCAGCAGCTCCGGGACCACTGAAGCTTTCTTT
CASSSGTTEAFF
>TRBJ2-1|NA|TRBV7-2|NA
TGTGCCAGCAGCTTAACCTACCAAGTGTCCTACAATGAGCAGTTCTTC
CASSLTYQVSYNEQFF
>TRBJ1-6|NA|TRBV4-1|many
TGCGCCAGCAGCCAACCGACTGGCTATAATTCACCCCTCCACTTT
CASSQPTGYNSPLHF
>TRBJ2-1|TRBD2|TRBV12-5|few
TGTGCTAGTGGTTTGGTACAACTAGCGGGGACTTACAATGAGCAGTTCTTC
CASGLVQLAGTYNEQFF
>TRBJ2-7|NA|TRBV7-2|many
TGTGCCAGCAGCTTAGCCCAACACTACGAGCAGTACTTC
CASSLAQHYEQYF
>TRBJ2-5|NA|TRBV6-2/TRBV6-3|few
TGTGCCAGCAGTCATCCGGGACGAGAGAAAGAGACCCAGTACTTC
CASSHPGREKETQYF
>TRBJ2-1|NA|TRBV6-2/TRBV6-3|many
TGTGCCAGCAGTGGGGGGACCTACAATGAGCAGTTCTTC
CASSGGTYNEQFF
>TRBJ1-5|NA|TRBV10-3|many
TGTGCCATCAGTGCAGGTAATAGCAATCAGCCCCAGCATTTT
CAISAGNSNQPQHF
>TRBJ2-1|NA|TRBV25-1|many
TGTGCCAGCAGCCGCCTCTACAATGAGCAGTTCTTC
CASSRLYNEQFF
>TRBJ1-1|TRBD1|TRBV11-3|NA
TGTGCCAGCAGCTTAAGGACAGGACCGAACACTGAAGCTTTCTTT
CASSLRTGPNTEAFF
>TRBJ1-6|NA|TRBV28|NA
TGTGCCAGCAGTTCTTCTGTCTCACCCCTCCACTTT
CASSSSVSPLHF
>TRBJ2-7|NA|TRBV28|many
TGTGCCAGCAGTTTGACCCTGGACAGAAACGAGCAGTACTTC
CASSLTLDRNEQYF
>TRBJ2-2|NA|TRBV12-5|many
TGTGCTAGTGGTTTGGAGAACACCGGGGAGCTGTTTTTT
CASGLENTGELFF
>TRBJ1-1|NA|TRBV12-3/TRBV12-4|NA
TGTGCCAGCAGCCGCGCTGCAAGGAACACTGAAGCTTTCTTT
CASSRAARNTEAFF
>TRBJ2-5|NA|TRBV27|few
TGTGCCAGCAGTAGGGGGTCCAACCAAGAGACCCAGTACTTC
CASSRGSNQETQYF